This T cell receptor beta chain is from a study of Ad26.COV2.S vaccination and SARS-CoV-2 variants. Study results and caveats: Analyses of TCR breadth and depth may have underestimated total T cell responses. Spike-specific responses of CD8+ and CD4+ T cells were reported to display substantial breadth after vaccination. Spike-specific TCR breadth was greater after Ad26.COV2.S than placebo.

V was clipped by 3 bases and J by 4 bases, with 12 bases between them. From germline, CDR1 is KGHSH and CDR2 LQKENI. There are 14 residues in the CDR3. Data came from immunoSEQ multiplex PCR; TCRdb stores just in-frame clones and leaves some out. The sample shows hundreds of thousands of clones, about 89% of them seen only once. A single count supports this clone. Its antigen is unknown. The treatment: roughly 18 received Ad26.COV2.S at low or high dose, single or two shots; several received placebo; per-sample allocation not given. Day 63 after the first vaccine or placebo injection was the time point for sampling. Donation came from an adult in Boston who was aged 18-55 years.

The specimen was peripheral blood, collected in a trial of Ad26.COV2.S vaccine versus placebo. The gene calls are TRBV18 and TRBJ1-2, with D possibly being TRBD1 (6 bases). This clonotype was obtained from a person between 18 and 65 years old who received the Ad26.COV2.S COVID-19 vaccine or a placebo. This CDR3 is CASSPLRGVYGYTF. The CDR3 DNA reads as TGTGCCAGCTCACCCCTGAGGGGGGTCTATGGCTACACCTTC.